The rows below give T cell receptor beta chains drawn from one sample of a study of T-cell reconstitution after alpha-beta-depleted transplantation in children. TCRdb reprocessed the PCR reads via MiXCR and lists one record per CDR3 protein. Here the sample spans hundreds of thousands of distinct CDR3 sequences, approximately 13% being singletons. The starting material was PBMCs, mostly from graft donor cells, obtained 360 days after TCRalphabeta/CD19-depleted stem cell transplant. All receptors derive from a male patient younger than 18 who had a stem cell transplant for acute myeloid leukemia, so the T cells may come from the graft donor. Both conserved end residues are trimmed from each CDR3.

J | V | CDR3
TRBJ2-5 | TRBV20-1 | SARLRRTQY
TRBJ2-1 | TRBV5-5 | ASTLSYNEQF
TRBJ2-7 | TRBV29-1 | SVEVGGVYEQY
TRBJ2-2 | TRBV9 | ASSLPQGGGELF
TRBJ2-1 | TRBV14 | ASSQDRGLGFNIHEQF
TRBJ2-1 | TRBV5-6 | ASSPPATMVYEQF
TRBJ2-7 | TRBV7-3 | ASSPQGFEQY
TRBJ2-2 | TRBV4-2 | ASSPLGDNTGELF
TRBJ1-2 | TRBV7-9 | ASSPRTGDGYT
TRBJ2-6 | TRBV5-1 | ASSLLMSSGANVLT
TRBJ1-3 | TRBV20-1 | SASSLPGAAGNTIY
TRBJ2-7 | TRBV4-2 | ASSPTLEGEQY
TRBJ2-5 | TRBV14 | ASSHIAGQETQY
TRBJ2-3 | TRBV7-6 | ASSHIKLAGGPADTQY
TRBJ2-3 | TRBV29-1 | SVDRREIGTDTQY
TRBJ2-3 | TRBV10-3 | PSGVTDTQY
TRBJ2-4 | TRBV5-6 | ASSFFPGQGRNIQY
TRBJ2-7 | TRBV20-1 | SARVPSPSGEQY
TRBJ2-7 | TRBV4-3 | ASSQAGDRVSYEQY
TRBJ2-2 | TRBV20-1 | SARDRGATGELF
TRBJ2-3 | TRBV2 | ASSRPTSGRAAYSADTQY
TRBJ2-5 | TRBV7-2 | ASSLEGQSQETQY
TRBJ2-1 | TRBV7-8 | ASSLSTSGSNEQF
TRBJ2-5 | TRBV2 | ASSVCEREVSVEETQY
TRBJ2-7 | TRBV20-1 | SASASGTFYEQY
TRBJ2-1 | TRBV6-1 | ASIGQPLAYNEQF
TRBJ1-3 | TRBV13 | ASSPYTGPTSGNTIY
TRBJ1-1 | TRBV10-3 | AISGVAVNTEAF
TRBJ2-3 | TRBV5-1 | ASRGSPDTQY
TRBJ2-7 | TRBV30 | AWRNKGGEQY
TRBJ2-5 | TRBV10-3 | AIRSVRTGGQETQY
TRBJ2-3 | TRBV9 | ASSVAEDTQY
TRBJ2-7 | TRBV20-1 | SARLQYHEQY
TRBJ2-7 | TRBV20-1 | SATNSDRHEQY
TRBJ2-7 | TRBV20-1 | SARSRGAVYEQY
TRBJ1-5 | TRBV15 | ATSRSETSRQPQH
TRBJ2-6 | TRBV29-1 | SVRQGKSGANVLT
TRBJ1-1 | TRBV28 | ASSFRRGPTEAF
TRBJ2-1 | TRBV20-1 | SARGTSGSGSEQF
TRBJ2-7 | TRBV10-3 | AISDDGYSTVEEGQY
TRBJ2-3 | TRBV28 | ASNPLAGGADTQY
TRBJ2-7 | TRBV6-1 | ASSRTGGNGVEQY
TRBJ2-5 | TRBV14 | ASSQVTGSRETQY
TRBJ2-7 | TRBV12-3/TRBV12-4 | ASSLGTSGISYEQY
TRBJ2-1 | TRBV11-2 | ASSLVDRFGVHEQF
TRBJ2-1 | TRBV28 | ASSLVARVISEQF
TRBJ1-1 | TRBV20-1 | SARGAGGAYTNTEAF
TRBJ2-1 | TRBV2 | ASSLEGGPYNEQF
TRBJ2-3 | TRBV28 | ASSTSLAGGPSNTQY
TRBJ2-3 | TRBV12-3/TRBV12-4 | ASSLGSPGPDTQY
TRBJ1-2 | TRBV3-1 | ASSPLVGALGGYT
TRBJ2-3 | TRBV7-8 | ASRLRGGEGTDTQY
TRBJ2-1 | TRBV12-3/TRBV12-4 | ASSLGGWEQF
TRBJ2-4 | TRBV5-1 | ASSLAPLAGGDIQY
TRBJ1-6 | TRBV28 | ASSLWSGGPYSPLH
TRBJ2-2 | TRBV6-2/TRBV6-3 | ASSYYRPANTGELF
TRBJ2-7 | TRBV6-1 | ASSPRQAIYEQY